The 5 T cell receptor beta chains below all came from one sample that was sequenced in a study of blood T cells in healthy people across ages (dated by TCRdb to about 2015). To prepare the library, 5' RACE was applied. The data were produced on an Illumina HiSeq 2500. A second PCR of about 6 to 11 cycles was run with a J-beta primer mix and a sample-barcoded 5' primer. TCRdb's own reprocessing of the public reads used fastp at Q25 and MiXCR and kept productive beta chains. Rows merge per CDR3 protein into single entries with the most common DNA and genes. The sample profile shows 1.5 million to 2 million distinct CDR3 sequences; 28% of them were found once. Less than 9.5% of the sample goes to the ten largest clones. The sequencing input was blood. The origin of the receptors is a woman between 25 and 40 years old in good health.

A remark on this clonotype: A much larger clone differs from this one at a single base, so this may be a read error. The chain combines TRBV29-1 with TRBJ2-7; D is possibly TRBD2 (7 bases). The CDR3 runs 13 residues. V dropped 2 bases and J dropped 2 bases, with 10 bases sitting between them. Germline values: CDR1 SQVTM, CDR2 ANQGSEA. The CDR3 protein is CSVERGAAYEQYF. Written as DNA, the CDR3 is TGCAGCGTTGAACGGGGGGCAGCCTACGAGCAGTACTTC.

This clonotype has more than one count but fewer than ten. This chain connects TRBV25-1 to TRBJ1-1; tentative D call: TRBD1 (6 bases). This CDR3 comprises 13 residues. Germline assignment: CDR1 MGHDK and CDR2 SYGVNS. V dropped 5 bases and J dropped 9 bases, with 16 bases sitting between them. The CDR3 protein is CASSRSGTIKAFF. The CDR3 DNA reads as TGTGCCAGCAGTCGCTCCGGGACAATAAAAGCTTTCTTT.

This clonotype has just one count. This chain connects TRBV18 to TRBJ2-1; 10 bases are a match to TRBD1. V lost 3 bases, J lost 10 bases, and 6 bases stayed unmatched. The CDR3 runs to 14 residues. The germline gives CDR1 KGHSH, CDR2 LQKENI. For the CDR3, the DNA is TGTGCCAGCTCACCGGCGGGACAGGGGTACGAGCAGTTCTTC. Translation gives CASSPAGQGYEQFF.

V gene TRBV12-3 or TRBV12-4 combines with J gene TRBJ2-1, with TRBD2 matching 8 bases. The CDR3 consists of 16 residues. V was pared by 5 bases and J by 1 base, with 7 bases of the junction left unmatched. The DNA for the CDR3 is TGTGCCAGCAGTCCACCAGAGCGGGAGTCCTACAATGAGCAGTTCTTC. It encodes CASSPPERESYNEQFF.

The genes are TRBV4-1 and TRBJ2-5, with D maybe TRBD2 (6 bases). CDR3 length equals 15 residues. Germline CDR1 and CDR2: MGHRA and YSYEKL. V gave up 4 bases and J gave up 0 bases, with 12 bases separating them. The CDR3 here is CASSRTGLDQETQYF. CDR3 nucleotide sequence: TGCGCCAGCAGCCGGACGGGACTGGACCAAGAGACCCAGTACTTC.